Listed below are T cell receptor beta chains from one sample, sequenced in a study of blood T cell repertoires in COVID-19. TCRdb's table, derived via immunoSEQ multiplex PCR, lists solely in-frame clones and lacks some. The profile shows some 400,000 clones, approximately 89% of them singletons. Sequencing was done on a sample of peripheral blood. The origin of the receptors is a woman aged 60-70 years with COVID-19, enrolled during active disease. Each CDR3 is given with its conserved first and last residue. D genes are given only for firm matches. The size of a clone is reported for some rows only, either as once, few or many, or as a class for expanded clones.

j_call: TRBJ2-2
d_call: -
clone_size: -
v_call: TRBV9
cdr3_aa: CASSVGGGTGELFF
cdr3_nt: TGTGCCAGCAGCGTAGGAGGCGGGACCGGGGAGCTGTTTTTT

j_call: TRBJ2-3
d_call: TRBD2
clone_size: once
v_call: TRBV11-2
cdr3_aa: CASSFGSGGAVGTDTQYF
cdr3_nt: TGTGCCAGCAGCTTTGGTAGCGGGGGGGCCGTAGGGACAGATACGCAGTATTTT

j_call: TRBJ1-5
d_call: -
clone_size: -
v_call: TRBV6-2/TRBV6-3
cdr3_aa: CASCLGTINQPQHF
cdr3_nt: TGTGCCAGCTGCCTCGGGACTATTAATCAGCCCCAGCATTTT

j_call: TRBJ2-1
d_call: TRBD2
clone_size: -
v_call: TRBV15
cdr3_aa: CATSLAGGMGEQFF
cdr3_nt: TGTGCCACCAGCCTAGCGGGGGGTATGGGGGAGCAGTTCTTC

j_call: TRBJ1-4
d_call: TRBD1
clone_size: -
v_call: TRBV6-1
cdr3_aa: CASSDSGQGDKLFF
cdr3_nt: TGTGCCAGCAGTGATAGCGGACAGGGTGATAAACTGTTTTTT

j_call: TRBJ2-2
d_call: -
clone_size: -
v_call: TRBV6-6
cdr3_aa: CASSYSAGTGELFF
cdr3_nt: TGTGCCAGCAGTTACTCGGCGGGGACCGGGGAGCTGTTTTTT

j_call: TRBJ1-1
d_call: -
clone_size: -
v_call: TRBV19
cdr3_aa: CASSSLGAGNTEAFF
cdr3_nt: TGTGCCAGTAGTTCGTTAGGGGCAGGGAACACTGAAGCTTTCTTT

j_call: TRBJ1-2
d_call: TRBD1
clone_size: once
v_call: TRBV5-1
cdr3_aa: CASSLGDRALPGYTF
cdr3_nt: TGCGCCAGCAGCTTGGGGGACAGGGCGCTCCCTGGCTACACCTTC

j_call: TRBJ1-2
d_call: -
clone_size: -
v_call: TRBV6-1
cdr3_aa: CASSDASSELPGYTF
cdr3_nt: TGTGCCAGCAGTGACGCGAGCAGTGAACTACCAGGCTACACCTTC

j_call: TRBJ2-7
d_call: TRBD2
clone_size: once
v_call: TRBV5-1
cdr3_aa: CASSPGGAETYEQYF
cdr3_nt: TGCGCCAGCAGCCCGGGGGGGGCGGAGACCTACGAGCAGTACTTC

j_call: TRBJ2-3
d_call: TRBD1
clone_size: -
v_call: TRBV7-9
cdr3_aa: CASSPRPGQDTQYF
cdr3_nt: TGTGCCAGCAGCCCCCGCCCGGGACAGGATACGCAGTATTTT

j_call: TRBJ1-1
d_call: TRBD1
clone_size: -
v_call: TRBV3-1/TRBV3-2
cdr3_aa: CASTHRGRGNTEAFF
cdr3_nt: TGTGCCAGCACCCACAGGGGGCGGGGGAACACTGAAGCTTTCTTT

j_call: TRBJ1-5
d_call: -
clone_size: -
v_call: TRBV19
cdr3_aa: CASSIVGGGNQPQHF
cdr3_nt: TGTGCCAGTAGTATAGTGGGGGGGGGCAATCAGCCCCAGCATTTT

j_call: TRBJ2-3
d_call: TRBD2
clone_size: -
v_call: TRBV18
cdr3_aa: CASTRLAGGRGTDTQYF
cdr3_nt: TGTGCCAGCACGAGACTAGCGGGGGGCCGAGGCACAGATACGCAGTATTTT

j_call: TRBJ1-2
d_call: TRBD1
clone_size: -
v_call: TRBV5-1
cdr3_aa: CASSWDLGQGDGYTF
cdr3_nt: TGCGCCAGCAGCTGGGACTTGGGACAGGGAGATGGCTACACCTTC

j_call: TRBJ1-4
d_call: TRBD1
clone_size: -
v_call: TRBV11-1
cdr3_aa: CASSLRTGTGDEKLFF
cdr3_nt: TGTGCCAGCAGCTTGAGAACCGGGACAGGGGATGAAAAACTGTTTTTT

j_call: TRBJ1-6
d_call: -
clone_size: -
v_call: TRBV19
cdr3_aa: CASSSGAGNSPLHF
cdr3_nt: TGTGCCAGTAGTTCGGGTGCCGGAAATTCACCCCTCCACTTT

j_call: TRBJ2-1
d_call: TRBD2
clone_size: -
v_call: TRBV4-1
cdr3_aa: CASSKEALAGGPAQFF
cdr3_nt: TGCGCCAGCAGCAAAGAAGCACTAGCGGGGGGGCCGGCGCAGTTCTTC

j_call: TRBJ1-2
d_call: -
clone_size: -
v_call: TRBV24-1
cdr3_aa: CATSAGEGYTF
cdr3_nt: TGTGCCACCAGTGCTGGGGAGGGCTACACCTTC

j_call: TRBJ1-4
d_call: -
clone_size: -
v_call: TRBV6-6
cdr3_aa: CASSRAGTFATNEKLFF
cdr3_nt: TGTGCCAGCAGTCGAGCGGGGACTTTTGCAACTAATGAAAAACTGTTTTTT

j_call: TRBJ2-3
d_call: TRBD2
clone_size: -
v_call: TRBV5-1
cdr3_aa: CASSSSGGGLSDTQYF
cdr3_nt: TGCGCCAGCAGCTCTAGCGGGGGAGGACTATCGGATACGCAGTATTTT

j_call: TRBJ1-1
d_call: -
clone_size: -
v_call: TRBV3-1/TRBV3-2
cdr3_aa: CASSQRHLNTEAFF
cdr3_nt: TGTGCCAGCAGCCAGAGACACTTGAACACTGAAGCTTTCTTT

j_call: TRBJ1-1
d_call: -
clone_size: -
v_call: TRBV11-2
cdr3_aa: CASSFGGLAEAFF
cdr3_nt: TGTGCCAGCAGCTTCGGGGGACTGGCTGAAGCTTTCTTT

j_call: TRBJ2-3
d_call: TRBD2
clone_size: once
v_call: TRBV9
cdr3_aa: CASSQPSGGFHTQYF
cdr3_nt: TGTGCCAGCAGCCAGCCTAGCGGGGGGTTCCATACGCAGTATTTT

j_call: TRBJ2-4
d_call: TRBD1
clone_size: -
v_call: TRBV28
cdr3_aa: CASGTGAAKNIQYF
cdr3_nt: TGTGCCAGCGGAACAGGGGCAGCCAAAAACATTCAGTACTTC